This TCR beta chain is drawn from a study of blood T cell repertoires in COVID-19. Study-level information: The cDNA or gDNA used as material had been derived from T cells, B-cell-depleted T cells, or PBMCs.

Clones were sequenced by immunoSEQ multiplex PCR, and TCRdb holds only the in-frame ones, with some missing. The data hold about 59,000 clones, with 90% observed a single time. This CDR3 has 16 amino acids. J lost 5 bases, V lost 3 bases, and 11 bases had no gene match. CDR1 is LNHDA, CDR2 SQIVND, per germline (reference sequence). The V gene is TRBV19, the J gene TRBJ2-7, with TRBD1 identical over 9 bases. The specimen was peripheral blood. This TCR was sampled from an older man with acute or convalescent COVID-19. Here the CDR3 reads CASSMGSGTGSNEQYF. The CDR3 region has the DNA TGTGCCAGTAGTATGGGATCCGGGACAGGGTCCAACGAGCAGTACTTC.